The present entry profiles one T cell receptor beta chain with its context. The data are from a study of T cell responses to AZD1222 COVID-19 vaccine. The CDR3 sequence is 17 residues long. Germline lookup yields CDR1 MDHEN and CDR2 SYDVKM. J lost 0 bases, V lost 6 bases, and 14 bases had no gene match. Repertoires were generated with immunoSEQ multiplex PCR, while TCRdb's copy carries only in-frame clones and drops some. The table has roughly 130,000 clones, 94% seen once; the top ten hold around 7%. The sequence derives from an adult in good health. The material was peripheral blood, obtained on day 0 of AZD1222 vaccination. The V gene is TRBV28, the J gene TRBJ2-7; 7 nucleotides match TRBD2. CDR3 sequence: CASSSPLGGSASYEQYF. CDR3 DNA sequence: TGTGCCAGCAGCTCACCCTTGGGCGGGAGCGCCTCCTACGAGCAGTACTTC. The variable domain in full, with the rest retrieved from reference TRBV28 and TRBJ2-7, is DVKVTQSSRYLVKRTGEKVFLECVQDMDHENMFWYRQDPGLGLRLIYFSYDVKMKEKGDIPEGYSVSREKKERFSLILESASTNQTSMYLCASSSPLGGSASYEQYFGPGTRLTVT.